Only a few counts were recorded for the clone carrying this T cell receptor (beta chain). Its antigen remains unknown. Described time point: patch test 1, 2 weeks after DPC sensitization. Treatment specified: therapeutic diphenylcyclopropenone sensitization with weekly scalp DPC. This sample was taken from a study of human T cells and chemical hapten exposure. The overall study: Alopecia areata, totalis or universalis affected patients who were mostly female. Points from the study as a whole: Expanded TCRs made up significantly more big CDR3 similarity clusters than controls did. Unchanged with DPC sensitization were TCRs above 1 in 1000 frequency. The study found that PT1 expanded TCR counts correlated positively with patch test score.

One entry per CDR3 protein, called by TCRdb with MiXCR from the RACE reads. Of just under 350,000 distinct CDR3 sequences in the sample, roughly 6.9% were seen once. There are 15 residues in the CDR3. Trimming took 3 bases from V and 9 from J, leaving 17 bases between them. From germline, CDR1 is MGHRA and CDR2 YSYEKL. This TCR derives from a woman under 30 with alopecia areata. Some clones in this sample may be carry-over from other donors' samples. This sequence joins TRBV4-1 and TRBJ2-2; a weak D match, TRBD1 (5 bases). The sample in question was whole blood, obtained in connection with sensitization to the hapten diphenylcyclopropenone (DPC). The CDR3 DNA reads TGCGCCAGCAGCCAGGGGCTCCTCCGTGGCCGGGAGCTGTTTTTT. This translates into CASSQGLLRGRELFF.